This T cell receptor (beta chain) was obtained from a study of cytomegalovirus exposure and HLA in healthy donors. Study-wide context: Among the roughly 400 genotyped donors, just over 80% were placed in the Caucasian-associated ancestry cluster.

CDR1 is SGHRS, CDR2 YFSETQ, per germline. The CDR3 sequence is 12 residues long. V shed 0 bases, J shed 15 bases, and the junction held 6 bases outside the gene matches. The PCR employed 60 Vbeta primers together with 13 Jbeta primers. Clones were sequenced by immunoSEQ multiplex PCR, and TCRdb holds only the in-frame ones, with some missing. The top ten clones hold approximately 6% of a sample with around 200,000 clones, roughly 82% of them seen once. V and J are TRBV5-1 and TRBJ2-1; TRBD1 aligns across 7 bases. Sequenced sample: PBMCs. The source is a man aged 40-50 years in good health and CMV-seropositive. DNA of the CDR3: TGCGCCAGCAGCTTGGATACAGGGGAGAGGTTCTTC. This sequence encodes CASSLDTGERFF. Supplemented by reference TRBV5-1 and TRBJ2-1, the full variable domain reads KAGVTQTPRYLIKTRGQQVTLSCSPISGHRSVSWYQQTPGQGLQFLFEYFSETQRNKGNFPGRFSGRQFSNSRSEMNVSTLELGDSALYLCASSLDTGERFFGPGTRLTVL.